Each of the 28 T cell receptor beta chains below was sequenced from the same sample in a study of human T cells and chemical hapten exposure. Time point specified: patch test 2, 6 weeks after DPC sensitization. Treatment described: therapeutic diphenylcyclopropenone sensitization with weekly scalp DPC. Each CDR3 protein gets one entry after TCRdb re-called the RACE reads with MiXCR. The data show approximately 75,000 distinct CDR3 sequences, with roughly 8.5% seen just once and about 3.5% held by the top ten. The starting material was whole blood, obtained in connection with sensitization to the hapten diphenylcyclopropenone (DPC). The receptor set was obtained from a woman between 45 and 60 years old with alopecia areata. Some clones in this sample may be carry-over from other donors' samples.

J is TRBJ1-1 and V is TRBV9, with 7 bases that match TRBD1. Unmatched junction bases numbered 6, after V lost 3 bases and J lost 7 bases. The germline CDR1 and CDR2 sequences are SGDLS and YYNGEE. This CDR3 spans 13 amino acids. CDR3 nucleotide sequence: TGTGCCAGCAGCGGCTCGGGACAGAGTGAAGCTTTCTTT. Its protein is CASSGSGQSEAFF.

This clonotype was detected many times. This rearrangement joins TRBV9 to TRBJ2-7, with 7 nucleotides matching TRBD2. There are 14 residues in the CDR3. Trimming removed 0 bases from V and 4 bases from J; junction bases left unmatched: 4. From germline, CDR1 is SGDLS and CDR2 YYNGEE. CDR3 amino acids: CASSVGGSNYEQYF. The CDR3 DNA sequence: TGTGCCAGCAGCGTAGGCGGGAGTAATTACGAGCAGTACTTC.

This clonotype was observed at least ten times. This sequence joins TRBV3-1 and TRBJ1-2; D not resolved. CDR1 is LGHDT and CDR2 is YNNKEL in the germline V gene (reference sequence). This CDR3 has 13 amino acids. V lost 0 bases, J lost 7 bases, and 9 bases lay in between. CDR3 residues: CASSQDLTSGYTF. CDR3 bases: TGTGCCAGCAGCCAAGATCTAACAAGTGGCTACACCTTC.

This clonotype was seen a few times. One end of the junction is discordant with germline, which a read error may explain. The V and J genes are TRBV10-3 and TRBJ2-3, with 10 nucleotides matching TRBD1. CDR3 length equals 13 residues. CDR1 and CDR2 (germline): ENHRY, SYGVKD. The CDR3 DNA reads TGTGCCATCAGTGACTCCCGCCGGGACAGGGGCAGTTTT. Residues: CAISDSRRDRGSF.

This clonotype was found a few times. The V and J genes are TRBV7-9 and TRBJ2-5; no firm D call. The germline V and J ends were trimmed by 5 bases and 3 bases, with 10 bases remaining between them. CDR3 length equals 13 residues. Germline V gene lookup returns CDR1 SEHNR and CDR2 FQNEAQ (reference sequence). The CDR3 region has the DNA TGTGCCAGCAGCCCACGGCTAGAAGAGACCCAGTACTTC. Residues: CASSPRLEETQYF. Filled out from reference TRBV7-9 and TRBJ2-5, the complete variable domain reads DTGVSQNPRHKITKRGQNVTFRCDPISEHNRLYWYRQTLGQGPEFLTYFQNEAQLEKSRLLSDRFSAERPKGSFSTLEIQRTEQGDSAMYLCASSPRLEETQYFGPGTRLLVL.

V and J are TRBV20-1 and TRBJ1-4; weak D call: TRBD1 (6 bases). Per the germline V gene, CDR1 is DFQATT and CDR2 is SNEGSKA (reference sequence). Trimming cost V 0 bases and J 2 bases, with 16 bases left between them. The CDR3 covers 17 residues. CDR3 region: CSARDLGGRGTNEKLFF. As DNA, the CDR3 is TGCAGTGCTAGAGATTTGGGGGGGCGGGGGACTAATGAAAAACTGTTTTTT.

This clonotype was counted a few times. V usage is TRBV28 and J usage is TRBJ2-1, with D perhaps TRBD2 (5 bases). From germline, CDR1 is MDHEN and CDR2 SYDVKM. CDR3 length: 13 amino acids. Trimming left V 3 bases short and J 9 bases short, with 12 bases between. CDR3 nucleotide sequence: TGTGCCAGCAGTTTGGCAATAGAGGGTGAGCAGTTCTTC. Its translation is CASSLAIEGEQFF.

This clonotype was counted a few times. The V call is TRBV29-1, the J call TRBJ2-3, with D perhaps matching TRBD2 (6 bases). Per the germline V gene, CDR1 is SQVTM and CDR2 is ANQGSEA. There are 14 residues in the CDR3. The V end was cut by 6 bases, the J end by 6 bases, with 19 bases between. The CDR3 loop reads CSVVGTSQTDTQYF. CDR3 sequence (DNA): TGCAGCGTAGTAGGGACTTCTCAGACGGATACGCAGTATTTT.

This clonotype has at least ten counts. This chain connects TRBV7-3 to TRBJ2-3; D may be TRBD2 (6 bases). The CDR3 totals 13 residues. Trimming took off 8 bases at V and 1 base at J, with 10 bases between the two ends. The V gene's germline CDR1 is SGHTA and CDR2 FQGTGA. The CDR3 DNA sequence: TGTGCCAGCGGCCCGGGGGGCACAGATACGCAGTATTTT. Translation gives CASGPGGTDTQYF. The variable domain in full, with the rest retrieved from reference TRBV7-3 and TRBJ2-3, is GAGVSQTPSNKVTEKGKYVELRCDPISGHTALYWYRQSLGQGPEFLIYFQGTGAADDSGLPNDRFFAVRPEGSVSTLKIQRTERGDSAVYLCASGPGGTDTQYFGPGTRLTVL.

This clonotype was observed many times. The chain employs TRBV6-2 or TRBV6-3 and TRBJ1-5; 7 bases align to TRBD1. CDR3 size: 15 residues. V shed 5 bases, J shed 4 bases, and the junction held 8 bases outside the gene matches. Germline V lookup: CDR1 MNHEY, CDR2 SVGEGT. Here the CDR3 reads CASSQGQAWNQPQHF. CDR3 coding DNA: TGTGCCAGCAGTCAAGGACAGGCCTGGAATCAGCCCCAGCATTTT.

On this clonotype itself: A much more abundant neighbour one base away suggests this may be a read error. The chain combines TRBV7-9 with TRBJ2-7, with D perhaps being TRBD1 or TRBD2 (6 bases each). Per the germline V gene, CDR1 is SEHNR and CDR2 is FQNEAQ (reference sequence). This CDR3 comprises 14 residues. As DNA, the CDR3 is TGTGCCAGCAGCTTAGAAGGGGGAGGACACGAGCAGAACTTC. Amino acids: CASSLEGGGHEQNF. Drawing the rest from reference TRBV7-9 and TRBJ2-7, the complete variable domain is DTGVSQNPRHKITKRGQNVTFRCDPISEHNRLYWYRQTLGQGPEFLTYFQNEAQLEKSRLLSDRFSAERPKGSFSTLEIQRTEQGDSAMYLCASSLEGGGHEQNFGPGTRLTVT.

This clonotype turned up a few times. The chain combines TRBV12-3 or TRBV12-4 with TRBJ1-6; 7 nucleotides align to TRBD1. The J segment lost 10 bases and the V segment lost 6 bases, leaving 12 bases of the junction unmatched. This CDR3 region has 15 residues. As DNA, the CDR3 is TGTGCCAGCAGACCAACAGGGGCCTTTTTGTCACCCCTCCACTTT. Translated: CASRPTGAFLSPLHF.

V and J are TRBV20-1 and TRBJ2-5; 8 bases are shared with TRBD2. Germline trimming cut 0 bases from V and 5 bases from J; bases unmatched to any gene: 11. Germline CDR1 and CDR2: DFQATT and SNEGSKA (reference sequence). The CDR3 runs to 16 residues. The CDR3: CSARDLPAGALETQYF. DNA for the CDR3: TGCAGTGCTAGAGATCTCCCAGCGGGAGCTCTGGAGACCCAGTACTTC.

The chain combines TRBV30 with TRBJ2-3; 8 bases match TRBD1. The V and J ends lost 1 base and 5 bases, in that order; junction bases with no gene match: 8. The CDR3 spans 15 residues. Germline assignment: CDR1 GTSNPN and CDR2 SVGIG (reference sequence). The CDR3 region has the DNA TGTGCCTGGAGTGGTGTCAGGGGGCACTTAGATACGCAGTATTTT. Translation: CAWSGVRGHLDTQYF.

In this sample, this clonotype turned up many times. V usage is TRBV3-1 and J usage is TRBJ1-2; D gene ambiguous. This CDR3 contains 13 residues. V was cut by 0 bases and J by 8 bases, with 10 bases left in between. CDR1 and CDR2 (germline): LGHDT, YNNKEL (reference sequence). In DNA form, the CDR3 reads TGTGCCAGCAGCCAAGAGACGGCCGGGGGCTACACCTTC. Translation: CASSQETAGGYTF.

This clonotype has more than one count but fewer than ten. This rearrangement joins TRBV6-6 to TRBJ2-7; the D call may be TRBD1 or TRBD2 (5 bases each). Trimming left V 0 bases short and J 7 bases short, with 13 bases between. The CDR3 runs 14 residues. Germline CDR1 is MNHNY and CDR2 is SVGAGI (reference sequence). The CDR3 DNA sequence: TGTGCCAGCAGTTACTCGGGGGAAAAGGGGGAGCAGTACTTC. It specifies CASSYSGEKGEQYF.

At least ten counts were recorded for this clonotype. The chain recombines TRBV2 with TRBJ1-1; the D is unclear. V lost 0 bases to trimming and J lost 5 bases, with 10 bases between them. The CDR3 has 14 amino acids. CDR1 is SNHLY, CDR2 FYNNEI, per germline. The CDR3 reads CASSEAQPGTEAFF. CDR3 coding DNA: TGTGCCAGCAGTGAAGCGCAACCTGGGACTGAAGCTTTCTTT. Using reference TRBV2 and TRBJ1-1 for the parts outside the CDR3, the full variable domain is EPEVTQTPSHQVTQMGQEVILRCVPISNHLYFYWYRQILGQKVEFLVSFYNNEISEKSEIFDDQFSVERPDGSNFTLKIRSTKLEDSAMYFCASSEAQPGTEAFFGQGTRLTVV.

In this sample, this clonotype turned up many times. The CDR3 sequence: CSVGQGAENIQYF. The DNA for the CDR3 is TGCAGCGTTGGACAGGGGGCGGAAAACATTCAGTACTTC. V and J are TRBV29-1 and TRBJ2-4; 10 bases line up with TRBD1. CDR1 and CDR2 (germline): SQVTM, ANQGSEA. J gave up 5 bases and V 4 bases, and 2 bases lay outside the gene matches. There are 13 residues in the CDR3.

The CDR3 sequence: CAGGPLHF. The DNA of the CDR3 is TGTGCCGGGGGACCCCTCCACTTT. The J gene is TRBJ1-6, the V gene TRBV6-5; TRBD1 might be the D (5 bases). Germline CDR1 MNHEY, CDR2 SVGAGI. V gave up 11 bases and J gave up 12 bases, with 5 bases separating them. This CDR3 is 8 amino acids long.

The chain employs TRBV28 and TRBJ2-3; D might be TRBD1 or TRBD2, each matching 5 bases. Germline CDR1 is MDHEN and CDR2 is SYDVKM. Trimming removed 4 bases from V and 2 bases from J, with 19 bases in between. CDR3 length: 17 residues. CDR3 in amino acids: CASSSSRGESFTDTQYF. The CDR3 DNA reads as TGTGCCAGCAGTTCCTCCCGAGGGGAAAGCTTCACAGATACGCAGTATTTT.

This clonotype was counted only a few times. The rearrangement uses TRBV12-3 or TRBV12-4 and TRBJ1-1; unclear D gene. V gave up 3 bases and J gave up 6 bases, with 14 bases separating them. This CDR3 comprises 14 residues. The CDR3 reads CASSFPAKGSEAFF. The DNA for the CDR3 is TGTGCCAGCAGTTTCCCGGCCAAGGGATCTGAAGCTTTCTTT.

This clonotype was found a few times. The chain carries TRBV20-1 and TRBJ2-5; 8 bases are shared with TRBD2. The CDR3 is made up of 16 amino acids. V lost 3 bases to trimming and J lost 2 bases; unmatched junction nucleotides: 11. Germline values: CDR1 DFQATT, CDR2 SNEGSKA (reference sequence). The CDR3 sequence: CSAREVGTSVQETQYF. The CDR3 DNA sequence: TGCAGTGCTAGGGAGGTTGGGACTAGTGTACAAGAGACCCAGTACTTC.

This clonotype was detected many times. The chain is built from TRBV20-1 and TRBJ2-3; 9 bases are shared with TRBD2. Germline lookup yields CDR1 DFQATT and CDR2 SNEGSKA (reference sequence). This CDR3 is 16 amino acids long. Trimming at V came to 3 bases and at J to 2 bases, leaving 9 bases not matched to a gene. CDR3 coding DNA: TGCAGTGCTAGGGGCTGGCGGGGGGGCGACACAGATACGCAGTATTTT. As protein: CSARGWRGGDTDTQYF.

Only a few counts were recorded for this clonotype. The chain employs TRBV13 and TRBJ2-4; weak D call: TRBD1 (5 bases). CDR1 is PRHDT, CDR2 FYEKMQ, per germline (reference sequence). The CDR3 loop spans 12 amino acids. Trimming took off 3 bases at V and 6 bases at J, with 6 bases between the two ends. The CDR3 loop reads CASSFRGNIQYF. CDR3 nucleotide sequence: TGTGCCAGCAGCTTTAGGGGAAACATTCAGTACTTC. Using reference TRBV13 and TRBJ2-4 for the parts outside the CDR3, the full variable domain is AAGVIQSPRHLIKEKRETATLKCYPIPRHDTVYWYQQGPGQDPQFLISFYEKMQSDKGSIPDRFSAQQFSDYHSELNMSSLELGDSALYFCASSFRGNIQYFGAGTRLSVL.

Many counts were recorded for this clonotype. The chain uses TRBV24-1 and TRBJ2-7; a weak D match, TRBD1 (6 bases). The CDR3 loop spans 12 amino acids. The ends were cut back, 9 bases at V and 6 bases at J, with 14 bases in the middle. Germline assignment: CDR1 KGHDR and CDR2 SFDVKD. The chain's CDR3 is CATATGLGEQYF. In DNA form, the CDR3 reads TGTGCCACCGCCACAGGGTTGGGCGAGCAGTACTTC.

The chain couples TRBV4-1 to TRBJ1-1; D gene unclear. The V gene's germline CDR1 is MGHRA and CDR2 YSYEKL. CDR3 length: 11 residues. Trimming removed 1 base at V and 6 bases at J, with 3 bases between. The CDR3 sequence: CASSQGAEAFF. The CDR3 DNA follows: TGCGCCAGCAGCCAAGGGGCTGAAGCTTTCTTT.

There are a few counts of this clonotype. The V and J genes are TRBV10-3 and TRBJ2-5; no firm D call. Germline V gene lookup returns CDR1 ENHRY and CDR2 SYGVKD. The ends were cut back, 7 bases at V and 2 bases at J, with 11 bases in the middle. CDR3 length equals 13 residues. CDR3 bases: TGTGCCATCAAGGGTATCGGTCAAGAGACCCAGTACTTC. This encodes CAIKGIGQETQYF.

This clonotype was seen a single time. V and J are TRBV12-3 or TRBV12-4 and TRBJ1-6; the D is unclear. CDR3 length: 16 amino acids. The V end was cut by 1 base, the J end by 10 bases, with 17 bases between. The CDR3 spells CASSLGRRSLWSPLHF. The CDR3 DNA reads as TGTGCCAGCAGTTTAGGGAGGAGATCACTTTGGTCACCCCTCCACTTT.